The clone carrying this T cell receptor beta chain appeared a few times. The antigen is undetermined. This sample is part of a study of blood T cells in healthy people across ages. Study summary: About one barcoded beta molecule per two T cells was captured by template switching.

V dropped 3 bases and J dropped 9 bases, with 12 bases sitting between them. The CDR3 length is 12 residues. Per germline, CDR1 DFQATT and CDR2 SNEGSKA (reference sequence). Overall study results and limits: Relative to aged donors, long-lived donors carried more naive CD4+ cells and displayed higher diversity. Age advanced and TCR beta diversity per million T cells fell, roughly linearly.

Using a J-beta primer mix together with a sample-barcoded 5' primer, a second PCR was run for about 6 to 12 cycles. TCRdb redid the calling of the 5' RACE reads with MiXCR, one entry per CDR3 protein. The data show around 520,000 distinct CDR3 sequences, roughly a quarter seen once. This same sample was also taken into another study, of T cells of mothers and their children. That report adds: Each mother yielded more than 9.5 million TCR beta CDR3 reads. Each child yielded around 2.9 million reads.

This chain joins TRBV20-1 and TRBJ2-1; maybe TRBD2 (5 bases). The sequenced sample was blood. This sequence originates from a boy younger than 10 in good health. CDR3 region: CSASERPLEQFF. The CDR3 bases are TGCAGTGCTAGCGAGCGGCCCCTTGAGCAGTTCTTC.